This T cell receptor (beta chain) was recorded in a study of human T cells and chemical hapten exposure (dated by TCRdb to 2020 to 2023). Regarding the complete study: For sensitization, 2% DPC in acetone was applied to an approximately 2 cm by approximately 2 cm area of upper inner arm skin. Patients additionally received weekly therapeutic DPC doses to the scalp throughout the approximately 25-week study period. Patch testing on the upper back used Finn chambers containing 0.01% DPC, with scoring done after 6 days according to International Contact Dermatitis Research Group standards. Alopecia areata with under or over 50% scalp involvement, alopecia totalis and alopecia universalis were represented in the patient cohort, which was mostly female. Libraries were pooled for sequencing, and per-sample TCR yields varied mainly because of small differences in library volumes within the pool. Peripheral blood TCR repertoire changes were tracked in vivo in alopecia patients during primary and secondary sensitization to the hapten diphenylcyclopropenone (DPC). Blood samples were taken from patients before sensitization (week 0) and then at 2, 6 and about 24 weeks after DPC sensitization. For TCR sequencing, blood came from 25 to 35 alopecia patients at anywhere from one to four time points (pre-sensitization, 2, 6 and 24 weeks). Overall study outcomes, separate from this receptor: A positive correlation was found between the number of PT1 expanded TCRs and patch test score, with significance reached at thresholds 8, 16 and 32 but not 4. Alopecia, a presumed autoimmune disease, was present in all patients, so the immune response of the patients might differ from that of healthy individuals. Expanded TCRs formed significantly more large CDR3 similarity clusters than pre-sensitization or healthy control sets, consistent with antigen-driven responses. No change with DPC sensitization was found in the number of TCRs above 1 in 1000 frequency, and no evidence of global repertoire structure alterations was found. After repeated subsampling, the strength of the expansion versus patch-test correlation and the threshold at which it became significant changed.

Notes on this clonotype: No cognate antigen has been identified for it. No base qualities exist here, and no much larger clone lies one base off it.

The germline V gene yields MNHEY for CDR1 and SVGEGT for CDR2. Including cysteine and phenylalanine, the CDR3 has 14 amino acids. Here the CDR3 DNA is all that survives: 42 bases in frame from base 1. V is cut back by 6 bases and J by 8 bases, with 10 bases in the junction unmatched. Libraries came from RACE. TCRdb lists the instrument as NextSeq 500. During library preparation, unique molecular identifiers were attached to individual cDNA molecules so that TCRs could be counted quantitatively and reproducibly. Each blood RNA sample was used to sequence both TCR alpha and TCR beta chains. The paper's data handling went like this. The median number of TCRs per sample was 95,638, ranging from roughly 20,000 to 700,000. The Decombinator software suite was used to annotate V, J and CDR3 in the TCR reads. For the PS versus PT1 abundance plots, all samples were subsampled to the same number of TCRs (28,000). Expanded TCRs were defined as absent before sensitization and observed at least eight times at the 2-week time point. Through fastp at Q25 and MiXCR, TCRdb rebuilt clones from the public reads, retaining in-frame beta chains. Merged by CDR3 protein, the rows form single entries marked with the most common genes and DNA. The V and J calls were determined by TCRdb, not by the authors. This sample has approximately 100,000 distinct CDR3 sequences in its table, and about a tenth of those were observed once. Clones ranked in the top ten supply about 3.4% of the sample.

This specimen's time point label, interpreted: patch test 2, 6 weeks after DPC sensitization. The treatment or condition label here, explained by the study, means: therapeutic diphenylcyclopropenone sensitization with weekly scalp DPC. At every patch-test visit, the blood draw took place before the patch test was put on. Patients were eligible if aged 18 to 70, diagnosed with alopecia and judged suitable for DPC therapy, and pregnant patients were excluded. Total RNA was extracted from unfractionated whole blood collected in Tempus Blood RNA tubes. The chain links TRBV6-2 or TRBV6-3 with TRBJ2-7; TRBD1 agrees with 10 junctional bases. The specimen was whole blood, collected in connection with sensitization to the hapten diphenylcyclopropenone (DPC). This receptor was taken from a woman aged 40-49 years with alopecia areata. Some clones in this sample may be carry-over from other donors' samples. The CDR3 amino acid sequence is: CASRSGTGVWQQYF. The nucleotides are TGTGCCAGCAGATCCGGGACAGGGGTTTGGCAGCAGTACTTC.